These 32 T cell receptor beta chains originate from one sample sequenced in a study of naive and memory T cell subsets. The beta constant-region primer was an equimolar mix of two oligonucleotides covering TRBC1 and TRBC2. Nested alpha and beta constant-region primers with the SP2 primer drove four PCR rounds on ligated cDNA. TCRdb re-derived calls from the UMI-ligation and nested PCR reads in MiXCR, one entry per CDR3 protein. The sample includes approximately 80,000 distinct CDR3 sequences, about 8.2% of them seen just once. Sequencing was done on a sample of naive CD8+ T cells from blood. The receptors come from a human donor in good health.

This clonotype was counted only a few times. This sequence joins TRBV20-1 and TRBJ1-1, with a possible D match to TRBD1 (5 bases). V lost 6 bases and J lost 4, with 6 bases in between. This CDR3 has 10 amino acids. The V gene's germline CDR1 is DFQATT and CDR2 SNEGSKA (reference sequence). The CDR3 bases are TGCAGTGCCGGGGGCACTGAAGCTTTCTTT. Translating gives CSAGGTEAFF.

This clonotype was seen a few times. The genes are TRBV3-1 and TRBJ2-7; D remains ambiguous. This CDR3 is built from 13 residues. The V end lost 4 bases, the J end lost 4 bases, and 11 bases lay between the germline ends. Germline V lookup: CDR1 LGHDT, CDR2 YNNKEL (reference sequence). The CDR3 region has the DNA TGTGCCAGCAGCCCTTTATACCGGTACGAGCAGTACTTC. The encoded protein is CASSPLYRYEQYF.

This clonotype was observed at least ten times. This chain links TRBV5-4 with TRBJ2-1; D not certain. CDR1 is SGHNT and CDR2 is YYREEE in the germline V gene (reference sequence). Trimming took 4 bases from V and 8 from J, leaving 10 bases between them. The CDR3 spans 12 residues. The DNA of the CDR3 is TGTGCCAGCAGCCCCATAGGGTATGAGCAGTTCTTC. Translating it yields CASSPIGYEQFF.

The sample holds a few counts of this clonotype. CDR3 amino acids: CASSEERAGKYEQYF. The CDR3 DNA is TGTGCCAGCAGTGAAGAACGGGCTGGCAAATACGAGCAGTACTTC. This chain connects TRBV2 to TRBJ2-7; D is undetermined. This CDR3 has 15 residues. CDR1 and CDR2 (germline): SNHLY, FYNNEI. The V end was cut by 1 base, the J end by 4 bases, with 14 bases between.

This clonotype was counted between two and nine times. The gene calls are TRBV4-2 and TRBJ2-7, with no clear D. From germline, CDR1 is LGHNA and CDR2 YNFKEQ. V was pared by 0 bases and J by 3 bases, with 3 bases between. The CDR3 totals 12 residues. Here the CDR3 DNA reads TGTGCCAGCAGCCAAGATATCTACGAGCAGTACTTC. Translated, it gives CASSQDIYEQYF.

Concerning this clonotype: A much larger clone is a single base away; this may be a read error. CDR3 DNA sequence: TGTGCCAGCAGAACCTTCTCTGGAACGAACACCGGGGAGCTGTTTTTT. Residues: CASRTFSGTNTGELFF. The rearrangement joins TRBV27 to TRBJ2-2; D unclear. V was trimmed by 6 bases and J by 0 bases, leaving 14 bases between them. The CDR3 has 16 residues. Germline V CDR1 and CDR2: MNHEY, SMNVEV (reference sequence).

This clonotype was detected ten times or more. This rearrangement joins TRBV6-2 or TRBV6-3 to TRBJ2-1; D gene uncertain. Deletions cut 2 bases from V and 1 base from J, with 9 bases between. The CDR3 runs 15 residues. CDR1 MNHEY and CDR2 SVGEGT come from the germline V gene. The CDR3 region is CASSYQLGSYNEQFF. CDR3 coding DNA: TGTGCCAGCAGTTACCAGCTCGGGTCCTACAATGAGCAGTTCTTC.

This clonotype was observed a few times. The gene calls are TRBV7-9 and TRBJ2-7, with TRBD2 as a possible D gene (6 bases). CDR3 length: 15 residues. The V end was cut by 8 bases, the J end by 2 bases, with 19 bases between. In germline, CDR1 is SEHNR, CDR2 FQNEAQ (reference sequence). CDR3 bases: TGTGCCAGCGGAGGGGAACAGGACGCTGCCTACGAGCAGTACTTC. It codes for CASGGEQDAAYEQYF.

This clonotype was recorded a few times. The CDR3 nucleotides read TGTGCCAGCAGCTTGAAGCGGGAGACCGACAATGAGCAGTTCTTC. This gives the protein CASSLKRETDNEQFF. V is TRBV5-4 and J is TRBJ2-1; 8 bases are a match to TRBD2. V trimming: 1 base; J trimming: 5 bases; junction bases outside the gene matches: 5. CDR3 size: 15 residues. CDR1 and CDR2 from the germline V gene are SGHNT and YYREEE (reference sequence).

The rearrangement links TRBV6-2 or TRBV6-3 to TRBJ2-6; D call uncertain. Germline assignment: CDR1 MNHEY and CDR2 SVGEGT. V dropped 5 bases and J dropped 0 bases, with 8 bases sitting between them. The CDR3 totals 15 residues. DNA for the CDR3: TGTGCCAGCAGTCAATTTAGCTCTGGGGCCAACGTCCTGACTTTC. Encoded protein: CASSQFSSGANVLTF.

A few counts support this clonotype. The J gene is TRBJ2-1, the V gene TRBV5-6; no reliable D call. This CDR3 region has 12 residues. V was pared by 0 bases and J by 11 bases, with 9 bases between. Germline CDR1 is SGHDT and CDR2 is YYEEEE. The DNA for the CDR3 is TGTGCCAGCAGCTTGGGCGATGACAAGCAGTTCTTC. Protein sequence: CASSLGDDKQFF.

V and J are TRBV5-4 and TRBJ1-5; maybe TRBD1 (5 bases). The germline gives CDR1 SGHNT, CDR2 YYREEE (reference sequence). V shed 2 bases and J shed 7 bases, with 7 bases lying between them. The CDR3 extends over 12 amino acids. The CDR3 nucleotides read TGTGCCAGCAGCTTTTGGGGCCAGCCCCAGCATTTT. Protein product: CASSFWGQPQHF.

This clonotype was recorded a few times. The chain links TRBV18 to TRBJ2-7; TRBD2 is a possible D gene (5 bases). V lost 6 bases to trimming and J lost 5 bases, with 20 bases between them. CDR1 is KGHSH, CDR2 LQKENI, per germline. The CDR3 length is 15 residues. CDR3 sequence: CASSTFEGALDEQYF. The DNA of the CDR3 is TGTGCCAGCTCGACCTTTGAGGGCGCGTTGGACGAGCAGTACTTC.

This clonotype appeared a few times. The CDR3 reads CASSPSQGAQGSYNSPLHF. CDR3 bases: TGTGCCAGCAGTCCATCTCAGGGGGCCCAAGGCTCCTATAATTCACCCCTCCACTTT. The genes are TRBV27 and TRBJ1-6; 8 bases agree with TRBD1. From germline, CDR1 is MNHEY and CDR2 SMNVEV (reference sequence). The V and J ends lost 5 bases and 0 bases, in that order; junction bases with no gene match: 12. This CDR3 has 19 residues.

In its sample, this clonotype was seen many times. The CDR3 DNA reads as TGCGCCAGCAGCCGGGGACAGGGAAGATACGAGCAGTACTTC. The encoded protein is CASSRGQGRYEQYF. The chain employs TRBV4-3 and TRBJ2-7; 9 bases are shared with TRBD1. J lost 4 bases, V lost 4 bases, and 5 bases had no gene match. The germline CDR1 and CDR2 sequences are LGHNA and YSLEER. CDR3 length: 14 amino acids.

The genes are TRBV7-9 and TRBJ1-1; TRBD1 matches 10 bases. V dropped 5 bases and J dropped 3; count of bases not matched to a gene: 21. There are 20 residues in the CDR3. Germline loops: CDR1 SEHNR, CDR2 FQNEAQ (reference sequence). CDR3 region: CASSPIHRDRGSLGYTEAFF. CDR3 DNA: TGTGCCAGCAGCCCAATCCACCGGGACAGGGGTTCGTTAGGGTACACTGAAGCTTTCTTT.

This clonotype was recorded only once. This chain uses TRBV6-2 or TRBV6-3 with TRBJ2-5, with D possibly TRBD1 on 6 matching bases. Germline lookup yields CDR1 MNHEY and CDR2 SVGEGT. V lost 2 bases to trimming and J lost 6 bases, with 13 bases between them. The CDR3 covers 14 residues. The CDR3 DNA is TGTGCCAGCAGTTACGACAGGAGTGGAAAGACCCAGTACTTC. Amino acids: CASSYDRSGKTQYF.

This clonotype was detected many times. This chain connects TRBV5-6 to TRBJ2-3; D unclear. This CDR3 region has 12 residues. Trimming stripped 0 bases from V and 8 bases from J, with 7 bases between. CDR1 and CDR2 from the germline V gene are SGHDT and YYEEEE. DNA of the CDR3: TGTGCCAGCAGCTTGGCCGAGCCTACGCAGTATTTT. Its translation is CASSLAEPTQYF.

This clonotype has just a few counts. The chain links TRBV29-1 to TRBJ1-2; tentatively, D is TRBD1 (6 bases). V lost 7 bases to trimming and J lost 8 bases, with 17 bases between them. Germline CDR1 SQVTM, CDR2 ANQGSEA. The CDR3 runs 12 residues. The CDR3 sequence is CSDGTSRSGYTF. In nucleotides, the CDR3 is TGCAGCGACGGGACATCTCGAAGCGGCTACACCTTC.

The rearrangement joins TRBV28 to TRBJ2-7; D gene uncertain. The CDR3 sequence is 12 residues long. V gave up 3 bases and J gave up 7 bases, with 10 bases separating them. CDR1 and CDR2 (germline): MDHEN, SYDVKM. The CDR3 DNA follows: TGTGCCAGCAGTTTTGGTGTTCTGGAGCAGTACTTC. Its translation: CASSFGVLEQYF.

This clonotype was recorded at least ten times. The chain uses TRBV20-1 and TRBJ2-7; 10 bases agree with TRBD2. Per germline, CDR1 DFQATT and CDR2 SNEGSKA (reference sequence). The V and J ends lost 3 bases and 1 base, in that order; junction bases with no gene match: 6. The CDR3 runs 15 residues. The CDR3 loop reads CSASPIAGGSYEQYF. CDR3 sequence (DNA): TGCAGTGCTAGCCCCATAGCGGGAGGTTCCTACGAGCAGTACTTC.

The chain links TRBV7-2 to TRBJ2-3, with 11 bases matching TRBD2. The CDR3 has 17 amino acids. V lost 5 bases to trimming and J lost 0 bases; unmatched junction nucleotides: 7. CDR1 is SGHTA and CDR2 is FQGNSA in the germline V gene. The CDR3 nucleotides read TGTGCCAGCAGCCCTATAGCGGGAGGGGCTAGCACAGATACGCAGTATTTT. Its translation: CASSPIAGGASTDTQYF.

This clonotype was detected a few times. CDR3 in amino acids: CASSPRTERPSYNEQFF. The CDR3 nucleotides are TGTGCCAGCAGCCCCCGAACGGAGCGGCCCTCCTACAATGAGCAGTTCTTC. This chain uses TRBV7-9 with TRBJ2-1; the D gene is possibly TRBD2 (5 bases). CDR1 SEHNR and CDR2 FQNEAQ come from the germline V gene (reference sequence). V was cut by 5 bases and J by 0 bases, with 17 bases left in between. The CDR3 has 17 residues.

The chain couples TRBV7-9 to TRBJ1-1, with 9 bases lining up with TRBD1. V trimming: 5 bases; J trimming: 6 bases; junction bases outside the gene matches: 7. This CDR3 is built from 14 residues. Germline assignment: CDR1 SEHNR and CDR2 FQNEAQ (reference sequence). CDR3 sequence reads: CASSVRDRVPEAFF. DNA for the CDR3: TGTGCCAGCAGCGTCCGGGACAGGGTACCTGAAGCTTTCTTT. The full variable domain, in which reference TRBV7-9 and TRBJ1-1 provide the parts outside the CDR3, is DTGVSQNPRHKITKRGQNVTFRCDPISEHNRLYWYRQTLGQGPEFLTYFQNEAQLEKSRLLSDRFSAERPKGSFSTLEIQRTEQGDSAMYLCASSVRDRVPEAFFGQGTRLTVV.

The V call is TRBV19, the J call TRBJ2-3; 8 bases line up with TRBD2. CDR3 length: 14 amino acids. Germline CDR1 and CDR2: LNHDA and SQIVND (reference sequence). The trim removed 8 bases at V and 3 bases at J, leaving 7 bases unmatched. DNA for the CDR3: TGTGCCAGTGGACTAGCCCAAGATACAGATACGCAGTATTTT. As protein: CASGLAQDTDTQYF.

The chain joins TRBV9 to TRBJ2-1; D not resolved. In germline, CDR1 is SGDLS, CDR2 YYNGEE. The V end was cut by 4 bases, the J end by 9 bases, with 11 bases between. The CDR3 length is 12 residues. The CDR3 DNA is TGTGCCAGCAGCCCGAGGAGAGGTGAGCAGTTCTTC. It codes for CASSPRRGEQFF.

This clonotype turned up a few times. This chain links TRBV12-3 or TRBV12-4 with TRBJ1-1, with D tentatively TRBD1 (5 bases). The CDR3 length is 12 residues. V gave up 3 bases and J gave up 7 bases, with 9 bases separating them. The CDR3: CASSFWDLEAFF. The CDR3 DNA sequence: TGTGCCAGCAGTTTTTGGGACCTTGAAGCTTTCTTT.

This clonotype was detected many times. This chain links TRBV12-3 or TRBV12-4 with TRBJ1-1; D unresolved. Trimming took off 0 bases at V and 1 base at J, with 6 bases between the two ends. The CDR3 is 14 amino acids. This CDR3 reads CASSLAGTNTEAFF. The CDR3 DNA follows: TGTGCCAGCAGTTTAGCAGGAACGAACACTGAAGCTTTCTTT.

This clonotype was picked up many times. The chain is built from TRBV9 and TRBJ2-7; D remains ambiguous. In germline, CDR1 is SGDLS, CDR2 YYNGEE. The CDR3 has 11 residues. V lost 3 bases and J 7 bases, leaving 8 bases between the germline ends. CDR3 residues: CASSGGGEQYF. In DNA form, the CDR3 reads TGTGCCAGCAGCGGAGGTGGGGAGCAGTACTTC. The whole variable domain, filled in from reference TRBV9 and TRBJ2-7, reads DSGVTQTPKHLITATGQRVTLRCSPRSGDLSVYWYQQSLDQGLQFLIQYYNGEERAKGNILERFSAQQFPDLHSELNLSSLELGDSALYFCASSGGGEQYFGPGTRLTVT.

This clonotype was recorded a few times. V gene TRBV7-8 combines with J gene TRBJ2-7; D is ambiguous. The CDR3 length is 15 residues. Trimming removed 2 bases at V and 3 bases at J, with 14 bases between. Germline CDR1 reads SGHVS; CDR2 reads FQNEAQ. The CDR3 sequence: CASSLRSAVGYEQYF. The CDR3 DNA sequence: TGTGCCAGCAGCTTAAGGTCCGCCGTTGGCTACGAGCAGTACTTC.

This chain joins TRBV2 and TRBJ2-7; 7 bases are shared with TRBD1. The germline gives CDR1 SNHLY, CDR2 FYNNEI. With V trimmed by 8 bases and J by 6 bases, 16 bases remained unmatched. The CDR3 runs 15 residues. The CDR3 sequence is CASSKRGTADPEQYF. In DNA form, the CDR3 reads TGTGCCAGCTCGAAAAGGGGGACAGCCGACCCCGAGCAGTACTTC.

Written as DNA, the CDR3 is TGTGCCAGCAGTATATCTACAGGGGCCACAGAGACCCAGTACTTC. This codes for CASSISTGATETQYF. V usage is TRBV28 and J usage is TRBJ2-5, with 7 nucleotides matching TRBD1. This CDR3 region has 15 residues. CDR1 is MDHEN and CDR2 is SYDVKM in the germline V gene. With 5 bases clipped from V and 4 bases from J, the junction kept 10 bases outside the gene matches.